The present T cell receptor beta chain was sequenced within a study of shared clonotypes between healthy human individuals. Of note for this clone: Its antigen is currently unknown.

V lost 0 bases to trimming and J lost 0 bases, with 17 bases between them. The CDR3 contains 18 residues. Germline V gene lookup returns CDR1 LGHNA and CDR2 YNFKEQ. Whole-study findings and limits: The study drew on few donors, limiting represented genetic and exposure-history diversity.

It was CD45RO-negative cells, positively selected for CCR7, that made up naive CD8 cells, with terminally differentiated effector memory CD45RA+ cells excluded. The method was immunoSEQ multiplex PCR; TCRdb's version includes in-frame clones alone and lacks a portion of them. This sample has hundreds of thousands of clones, with 95% to 98% found just once. Specimen: naive CD8+ T cells sorted from blood. This TCR derives from a man younger than 40 in good health. This chain connects TRBV4-2 to TRBJ1-1, with a possible D match to TRBD1 (6 bases). The CDR3 here is CASSQDITLGHLNTEAFF. The CDR3 DNA reads TGTGCCAGCAGCCAAGATATAACTCTGGGACACCTGAACACTGAAGCTTTCTTT.